This TCR beta chain was identified during a study of naive and memory T cell subsets. This clonotype was counted only a few times. The antigen is unknown. The germline V and J ends were trimmed by 0 bases and 0 bases, with 11 bases remaining between them. Germline V gives CDR1 LGHDT, CDR2 YNNKEL (reference sequence). The CDR3 is 16 amino acids. TCR cDNA received a 3' ligated oligonucleotide that carried a UMI. Whole blood, 2 to 2.5 ml, came from adult healthy volunteers. Input was about 1 to 1000 ng of DNase-treated total RNA without cell sorting. Four PCR rounds used nested alpha and beta constant region primers plus the SP2 primer. For blood and skin samples, reverse transcription used TCR alpha and beta constant primers. MiXCR was run by TCRdb on the 5' RACE reads, yielding one entry per CDR3 protein. The table shows roughly 60,000 distinct CDR3 sequences, with over 7% occurring only once. General study results and limits: Potentially, T cell activation and differentiation skew this RNA-based measurement.

This sequence joins TRBV3-1 and TRBJ1-1, with D perhaps TRBD1 (5 bases). The receptor was isolated from a male donor in good health. CDR3 in amino acids: CASSQEIGALNTEAFF. The CDR3 DNA is TGTGCCAGCAGCCAAGAAATTGGGGCCTTGAACACTGAAGCTTTCTTT. Based on the CDR3 plus reference TRBV3-1 and TRBJ1-1, the full variable domain is DTAVSQTPKYLVTQMGNDKSIKCEQNLGHDTMYWYKQDSKKFLKIMFSYNNKELIINETVPNRFSPKSPDKAHLNLHINSLELGDSAVYFCASSQEIGALNTEAFFGQGTRLTVV.